The 27 T cell receptor beta chains below were found in one sample sequenced in a study of T cell responses to AZD1222 COVID-19 vaccine. Sequencing used immunoSEQ multiplex PCR; TCRdb keeps in-frame clones, though not all of them. The repertoire holds over 150,000 clones, with roughly nine tenths as singletons. Sequenced here: peripheral blood, sampled on day 0 of MenACWY control vaccination. The receptor set was obtained from an adult in good health.

This chain uses TRBV7-2 with TRBJ1-2; TRBD1 aligns across 7 bases. The germline V gene has CDR1 SGHTA and CDR2 FQGNSA. The CDR3 has 16 amino acids. The trim removed 5 bases at V and 0 bases at J, leaving 9 bases unmatched. The CDR3 is CASSPYPGQSNYGYTF. CDR3 coding DNA: TGTGCCAGCAGCCCCTATCCGGGACAGTCTAACTATGGCTACACCTTC.

This rearrangement joins TRBV5-4 to TRBJ1-2; 7 nucleotides align to TRBD1. The CDR3 has 13 amino acids. Germline V lookup: CDR1 SGHNT, CDR2 YYREEE (reference sequence). V lost 4 bases and J lost 4; bases outside the gene matches: 4. The DNA of the CDR3 is TGTGCCAGCAGCAAACAGGGGACCTATGGCTACACCTTC. Translation gives CASSKQGTYGYTF.

J is TRBJ1-2 and V is TRBV6-1; D is possibly TRBD1 (6 bases). Trimming removed 1 base from V and 7 bases from J, with 10 bases in between. This CDR3 is built from 13 residues. Germline values: CDR1 MNHNS, CDR2 SASEGT. The CDR3 region is CASSEVGGPGYTF. The CDR3 nucleotides read TGTGCCAGCAGTGAAGTAGGGGGGCCTGGCTACACCTTC.

V usage is TRBV19 and J usage is TRBJ1-1, with 9 positions matching TRBD1. The V gene end was trimmed by 3 bases and the J gene end by 5 bases; junction bases not matched to a gene: 4. The CDR3 totals 14 residues. The germline V gene encodes CDR1 LNHDA and CDR2 SQIVND (reference sequence). CDR3 sequence reads: CASSIGTGITEAFF. The CDR3 DNA reads TGTGCCAGTAGTATCGGGACAGGGATAACTGAAGCTTTCTTT.

The chain carries TRBV5-8 and TRBJ1-1; the D gene is possibly TRBD1 (6 bases). V lost 0 bases to trimming and J lost 2 bases, with 14 bases between them. CDR1 is SGHTS, CDR2 YDEGEE, per germline. The CDR3 covers 16 residues. CDR3 in amino acids: CASSLGLRTANTEAFF. The CDR3 nucleotides are TGTGCCAGCAGCTTGGGTCTACGGACAGCAAACACTGAAGCTTTCTTT. Full variable domain (missing parts from reference TRBV5-8 and TRBJ1-1): EAGVTQSPTHLIKTRGQQATLRCSPISGHTSVYWYQQALGLGLQFLLWYDEGEERNRGNFPPRFSGRQFPNYSSELNVNALELEDSALYLCASSLGLRTANTEAFFGQGTRLTVV.

The chain has TRBV10-2 and TRBJ2-1, with a tentative D call TRBD2 (5 bases). Germline V lookup: CDR1 WSHSY, CDR2 SAAADI. The CDR3 consists of 12 residues. V gave up 6 bases and J gave up 12 bases, with 15 bases separating them. CDR3 loop: CASRDSKAGQFF. CDR3 nucleotide sequence: TGCGCCAGCAGAGACTCTAAGGCGGGGCAGTTCTTC.

The CDR3 nucleotides read TGTGCCAGCAGCTTAATCAGGGGCCACCTTAGGAGTGGCTACACCTTC. Residues: CASSLIRGHLRSGYTF. The chain uses TRBV11-2 and TRBJ1-2; maybe TRBD1 (6 bases). Germline V gene sequence: CDR1 SGHAT, CDR2 FQNNGV. The CDR3 loop spans 16 amino acids. Trimming removed 2 bases at V and 7 bases at J, with 20 bases between.

The V call is TRBV21-1, the J call TRBJ1-2. TRBV21-1 constitutes a pseudogene. CDR3 length equals 12 residues. CDR3 amino acids: CAPRASNYGYTF. The CDR3 nucleotides are TGTGCCCCGAGGGCCTCTAACTATGGCTACACCTTC.

J is TRBJ1-2 and V is TRBV29-1; 10 bases align to TRBD1. The CDR3 runs 12 residues. Germline V CDR1 and CDR2: SQVTM, ANQGSEA. V was pared by 7 bases and J by 4 bases, with 3 bases of the junction left unmatched. CDR3 coding DNA: TGCAGCGCCGGACAGGGGGGCTATGGCTACACCTTC. This gives the protein CSAGQGGYGYTF.

To note about this clone: A junction end diverges from the germline sequence, so it may reflect a read error. The V and J genes are TRBV7-7 and TRBJ2-7; 7 bases agree with TRBD1. Germline assignment: CDR1 SSHAT and CDR2 FNYEAQ (reference sequence). CDR3 length: 14 amino acids. The CDR3 DNA reads as TGTGCTAGCAGCTCGGCGGACAGGCCCTACGAGCAGTACTTC. It specifies CASSSADRPYEQYF.

The chain recombines TRBV3-1 (or the pseudogene TRBV3-2) with TRBJ1-2; D is ambiguous. Germline CDR1 LGHDT, CDR2 YNNKEL (reference sequence). V lost 4 bases, J lost 2 bases, and 8 bases lay in between. This CDR3 has 13 residues. The DNA of the CDR3 is TGTGCCAGCAGCCCTACTGGAAACTATGGCTACACCTTC. Protein product: CASSPTGNYGYTF.

The chain recombines TRBV7-9 with TRBJ1-1; D is unresolved. The CDR3 is 14 amino acids. V was trimmed by 1 base and J by 4 bases, leaving 10 bases between them. CDR1 SEHNR and CDR2 FQNEAQ come from the germline V gene (reference sequence). The CDR3 protein is CASSLVRSLTEAFF. CDR3 nucleotide sequence: TGTGCCAGCAGCTTAGTAAGGAGTCTCACTGAAGCTTTCTTT.

This clone occurred many times. The chain couples TRBV18 to TRBJ1-5; TRBD1 is a possible D gene (5 bases). From germline, CDR1 is KGHSH and CDR2 LQKENI. Between the trimmed V and J ends, which lost 6 bases and 5 bases, there was a span of 14 bases. The CDR3 spans 14 residues. CDR3 DNA sequence: TGTGCCAGCTCGCTACAGCGGGGCGATCAGCCCCAGCATTTT. Its translation is CASSLQRGDQPQHF.

The V call is TRBV15, the J call TRBJ2-1, with TRBD1 matching 9 bases. Germline assignment: CDR1 LNHNV and CDR2 YYDKDF (reference sequence). Trimming took 4 bases from V and 2 from J; bases not matched to a gene: 9. This CDR3 spans 17 amino acids. The CDR3 sequence is CATSNSGTGIPYNEQFF. The CDR3 nucleotides are TGTGCCACCAGCAATTCCGGGACAGGGATCCCCTACAATGAGCAGTTCTTC.

The chain is built from TRBV28 and TRBJ1-2; 9 bases are shared with TRBD1. Trimming cost V 6 bases and J 8 bases; bases outside gene matches: 10. Per germline, CDR1 MDHEN and CDR2 SYDVKM. This CDR3 is built from 14 residues. CDR3 loop: CASRSGQGTIGYTF. DNA for the CDR3: TGTGCCAGCAGATCGGGACAGGGAACGATCGGCTACACCTTC.

This clone was found once. The rearrangement links TRBV3-1 (or the pseudogene TRBV3-2) to TRBJ2-2; D not resolved. Germline V gives CDR1 LGHDT, CDR2 YNNKEL (reference sequence). V was trimmed by 0 bases and J by 13 bases, leaving 15 bases between them. The CDR3 covers 14 residues. In DNA form, the CDR3 reads TGTGCCAGCAGCCAAGATTTTACGGTACCCCGGCTGTTTTTT. This sequence encodes CASSQDFTVPRLFF.

The chain links TRBV2 to TRBJ2-6; TRBD2 is a possible D gene (6 bases). V was clipped by 5 bases and J by 2 bases, with 19 bases between them. The CDR3 length is 18 residues. The germline CDR1 and CDR2 sequences are SNHLY and FYNNEI. The CDR3 DNA reads TGTGCCAGCAGTCGTTCTATCCTAACGGGAGCTGGGGCCAACGTCCTGACTTTC. This translates into CASSRSILTGAGANVLTF.

J is TRBJ2-5 and V is TRBV3-1 (or the pseudogene TRBV3-2); unclear D gene. The germline CDR1 and CDR2 sequences are LGHDT and YNNKEL (reference sequence). The CDR3 is made up of 14 amino acids. Trimming removed 0 bases from V and 5 bases from J, with 10 bases in between. The CDR3 sequence is CASSQDWGQETQYF. In DNA form, the CDR3 reads TGTGCCAGCAGCCAAGATTGGGGTCAGGAGACCCAGTACTTC.

This clone was observed a few times. The chain combines TRBV19 with TRBJ2-1; 8 bases agree with TRBD2. Germline V gene data show CDR1 as LNHDA and CDR2 as SQIVND (reference sequence). The trim removed 5 bases at V and 1 base at J, leaving 7 bases unmatched. CDR3 length: 16 residues. The DNA of the CDR3 is TGTGCCAGTAGTCGCGGGAGGTGGGAGTCCTACAATGAGCAGTTCTTC. It yields the protein CASSRGRWESYNEQFF.

J is TRBJ1-1 and V is TRBV5-1; 10 bases agree with TRBD1. The CDR3 is 13 residues long. Germline V gives CDR1 SGHRS, CDR2 YFSETQ. Germline trimming cut 6 bases from V and 4 bases from J; bases unmatched to any gene: 3. The CDR3 DNA reads as TGCGCCAGCACTCGGGACAGGGGCACTGAAGCTTTCTTT. Residues: CASTRDRGTEAFF.

This clone occurred once. V is TRBV14 and J is TRBJ1-2; TRBD1 might be the D (5 bases). The CDR3 sequence is 21 residues long. V gave up 0 bases and J gave up 7 bases, with 33 bases separating them. Per germline, CDR1 SGHDN and CDR2 FVKESK. This chain's CDR3 is CASSQDLRERVRRQGKRGYTF. CDR3 bases: TGTGCCAGCAGCCAAGATTTACGCGAGAGGGTGAGGAGGCAGGGAAAACGTGGCTACACCTTC.

V and J are TRBV9 and TRBJ1-4; a weak D match, TRBD1 (6 bases). The CDR3 spans 16 residues. Trimming took off 0 bases at V and 10 bases at J, with 19 bases between the two ends. Germline values: CDR1 SGDLS, CDR2 YYNGEE. This CDR3 is CASSVGPGDGGRKLFF. Written as DNA, the CDR3 is TGTGCCAGCAGCGTAGGGCCAGGGGACGGGGGTAGAAAACTGTTTTTT.

The CDR3 sequence: CASSDFSGSTQYF. DNA of the CDR3: TGTGCCAGCAGTGACTTCTCGGGCAGTACGCAGTATTTT. The chain couples TRBV6-4 to TRBJ2-3; D is unclear. V lost 1 base and J 8 bases, leaving 10 bases between the germline ends. Germline CDR1 reads MRHNA; CDR2 reads SNTAGT. The CDR3 loop spans 13 amino acids.

In this sample, this clone turned up many times. The V and J genes are TRBV7-9 and TRBJ1-1; D is uncertain. This CDR3 is built from 11 residues. Germline CDR1 is SEHNR and CDR2 is FQNEAQ (reference sequence). The V end lost 5 bases, the J end lost 10 bases, and 11 bases lay between the germline ends. In nucleotides, the CDR3 is TGTGCCAGCAGCGTCGACGGGAGAGCTTTCTTT. This codes for CASSVDGRAFF.

This clone was recorded a few times. The V and J genes are TRBV7-2 and TRBJ1-3; D call uncertain. Trimming removed 6 bases from V and 0 bases from J, with 9 bases in between. CDR1 is SGHTA and CDR2 is FQGNSA in the germline V gene. The CDR3 runs to 14 residues. CDR3 in amino acids: CASRDQSSGNTIYF. The CDR3 DNA is TGTGCCAGCAGGGACCAGAGCTCTGGAAACACCATATATTTT.

V is TRBV5-4 and J is TRBJ1-2; D ambiguous. CDR1 is SGHNT, CDR2 YYREEE, per germline (reference sequence). V was clipped by 2 bases and J by 2 bases, with 7 bases between them. The CDR3 runs 13 residues. The CDR3 coding sequence is TGTGCCAGCAGCTTCGGCAGCAACTATGGCTACACCTTC. It codes for CASSFGSNYGYTF.

The chain combines TRBV11-2 with TRBJ2-5; no clear D. From germline, CDR1 is SGHAT and CDR2 FQNNGV. The CDR3 runs to 11 residues. Trimming removed 10 bases from V and 4 bases from J, with 10 bases in between. The DNA of the CDR3 is TGTGCCACCGCCCTGACAGAGACCCAGTACTTC. Amino acids: CATALTETQYF. Based on the CDR3 plus reference TRBV11-2 and TRBJ2-5, the full variable domain is EAGVAQSPRYKIIEKRQSVAFWCNPISGHATLYWYQQILGQGPKLLIQFQNNGVVDDSQLPKDRFSAERLKGVDSTLKIQPAKLEDSAVYLCATALTETQYFGPGTRLLVL.